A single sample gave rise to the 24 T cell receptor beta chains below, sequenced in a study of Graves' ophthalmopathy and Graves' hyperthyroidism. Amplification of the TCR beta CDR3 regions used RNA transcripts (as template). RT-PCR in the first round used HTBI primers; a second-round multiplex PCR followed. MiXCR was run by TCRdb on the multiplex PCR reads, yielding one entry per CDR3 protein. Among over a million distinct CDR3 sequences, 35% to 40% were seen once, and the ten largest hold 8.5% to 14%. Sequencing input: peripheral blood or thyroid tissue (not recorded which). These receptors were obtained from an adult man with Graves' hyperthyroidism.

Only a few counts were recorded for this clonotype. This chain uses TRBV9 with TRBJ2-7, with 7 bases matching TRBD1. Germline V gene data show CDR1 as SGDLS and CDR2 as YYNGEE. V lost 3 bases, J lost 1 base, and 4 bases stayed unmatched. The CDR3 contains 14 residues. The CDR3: CASSAEQGSYEQYF. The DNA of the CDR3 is TGTGCCAGCAGCGCCGAACAGGGGTCCTACGAGCAGTACTTC.

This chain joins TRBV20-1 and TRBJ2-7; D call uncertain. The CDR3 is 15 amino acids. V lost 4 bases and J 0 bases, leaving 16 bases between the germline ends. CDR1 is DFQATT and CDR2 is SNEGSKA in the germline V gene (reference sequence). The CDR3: CSANHPDPSSYEQYF. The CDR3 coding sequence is TGCAGTGCTAACCACCCGGACCCTAGCTCCTACGAGCAGTACTTC.

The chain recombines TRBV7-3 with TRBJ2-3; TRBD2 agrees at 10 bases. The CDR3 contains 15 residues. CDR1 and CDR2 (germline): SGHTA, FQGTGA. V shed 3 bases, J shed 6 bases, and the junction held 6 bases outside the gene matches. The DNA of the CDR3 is TGTGCCAGCAGCTTGCGGACTAGCGGAGGGGATACGCAGTATTTT. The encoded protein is CASSLRTSGGDTQYF.

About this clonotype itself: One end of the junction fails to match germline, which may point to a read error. The CDR3 DNA follows: TGCGCCAGCAGCCAAGAGGCGGGGGCTGTCTACGAGCAGTACTTC. Protein product: CASSQEAGAVYEQYF. V and J are TRBV7-9 and TRBJ2-7, with D maybe TRBD2 (7 bases). The CDR3 has 15 amino acids. Germline lookup yields CDR1 SEHNR and CDR2 FQNEAQ (reference sequence).

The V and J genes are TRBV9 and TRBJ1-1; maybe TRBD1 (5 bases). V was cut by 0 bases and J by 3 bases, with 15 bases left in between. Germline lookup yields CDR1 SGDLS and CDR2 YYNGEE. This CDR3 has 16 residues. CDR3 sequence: CASSVGGMGGDTEAFF. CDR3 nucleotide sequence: TGTGCCAGCAGCGTAGGCGGTATGGGGGGGGACACTGAAGCTTTCTTT.

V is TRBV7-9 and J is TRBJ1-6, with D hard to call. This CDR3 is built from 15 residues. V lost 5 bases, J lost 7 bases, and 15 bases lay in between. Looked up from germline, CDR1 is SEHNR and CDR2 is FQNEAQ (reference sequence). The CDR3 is CASSNTGGRNSPLHF. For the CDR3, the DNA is TGTGCCAGCAGCAACACGGGAGGCAGGAATTCACCCCTCCACTTT.

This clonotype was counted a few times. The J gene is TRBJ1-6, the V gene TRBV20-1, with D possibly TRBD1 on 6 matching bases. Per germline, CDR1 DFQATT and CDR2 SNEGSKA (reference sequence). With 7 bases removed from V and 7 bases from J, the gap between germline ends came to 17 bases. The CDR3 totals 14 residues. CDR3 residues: CSVKQGGPNSPLHF. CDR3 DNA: TGCAGTGTAAAACAGGGAGGCCCAAATTCACCCCTCCACTTT.

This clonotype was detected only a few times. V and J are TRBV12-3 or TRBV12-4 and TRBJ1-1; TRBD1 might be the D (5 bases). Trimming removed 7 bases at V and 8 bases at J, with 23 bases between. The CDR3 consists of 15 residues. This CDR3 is CASTLGWARGSEAFF. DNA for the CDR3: TGTGCCAGCACTCTGGGGTGGGCCCGGGGGTCAGAAGCTTTCTTT.

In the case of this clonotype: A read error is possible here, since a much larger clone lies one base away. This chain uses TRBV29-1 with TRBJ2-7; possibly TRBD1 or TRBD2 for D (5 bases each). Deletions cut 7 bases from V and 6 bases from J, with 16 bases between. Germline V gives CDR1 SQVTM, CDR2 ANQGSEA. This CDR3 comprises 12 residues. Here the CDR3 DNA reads TGCAGCGCCCGGGACGCCTGGGGCGAGCAGTACTTC. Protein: CSARDAWGEQYF.

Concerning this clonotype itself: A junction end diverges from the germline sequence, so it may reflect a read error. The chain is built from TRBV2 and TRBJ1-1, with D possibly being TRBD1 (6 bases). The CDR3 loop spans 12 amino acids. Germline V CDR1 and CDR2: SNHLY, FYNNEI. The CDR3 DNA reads TGTGCCACCTCTGACTGGGGGCCTGAAGCTCTCTTT. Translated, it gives CATSDWGPEALF.

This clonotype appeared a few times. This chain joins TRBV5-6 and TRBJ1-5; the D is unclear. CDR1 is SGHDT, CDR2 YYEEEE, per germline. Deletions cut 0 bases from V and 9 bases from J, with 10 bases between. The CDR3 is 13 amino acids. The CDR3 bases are TGTGCCAGCAGCTTGGGCCCCCTCGGGCCCCAGCATTTT. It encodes CASSLGPLGPQHF.

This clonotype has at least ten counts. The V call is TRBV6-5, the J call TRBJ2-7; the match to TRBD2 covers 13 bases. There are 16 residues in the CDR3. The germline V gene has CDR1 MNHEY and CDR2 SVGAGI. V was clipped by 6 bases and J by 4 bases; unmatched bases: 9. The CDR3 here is CASSSARTSGSYEQYF. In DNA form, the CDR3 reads TGTGCCAGCAGCTCGGCCAGGACTAGCGGGAGTTACGAGCAGTACTTC.

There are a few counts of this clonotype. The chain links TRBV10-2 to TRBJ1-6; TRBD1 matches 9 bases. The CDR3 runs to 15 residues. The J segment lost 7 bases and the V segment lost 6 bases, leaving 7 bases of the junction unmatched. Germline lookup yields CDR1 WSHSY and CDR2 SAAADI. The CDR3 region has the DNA TGCGCCAGCAGGATTAACAGGGGGCGGAATTCACCCCTCCACTTT. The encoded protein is CASRINRGRNSPLHF.

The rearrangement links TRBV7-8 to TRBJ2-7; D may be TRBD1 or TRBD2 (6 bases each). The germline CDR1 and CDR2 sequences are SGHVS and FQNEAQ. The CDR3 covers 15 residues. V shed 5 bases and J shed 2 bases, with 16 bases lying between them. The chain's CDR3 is CASSQVGAGTYEQYF. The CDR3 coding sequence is TGTGCCAGCAGCCAAGTGGGGGCGGGAACCTACGAGCAGTACTTC.

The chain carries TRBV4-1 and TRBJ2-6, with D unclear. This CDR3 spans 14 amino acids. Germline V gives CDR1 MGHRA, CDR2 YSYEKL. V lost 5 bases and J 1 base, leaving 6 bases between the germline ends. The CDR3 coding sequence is TGCGCCAGCAGCTACGAGTCTGGGGCCAACGTCCTGACTTTC. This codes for CASSYESGANVLTF.

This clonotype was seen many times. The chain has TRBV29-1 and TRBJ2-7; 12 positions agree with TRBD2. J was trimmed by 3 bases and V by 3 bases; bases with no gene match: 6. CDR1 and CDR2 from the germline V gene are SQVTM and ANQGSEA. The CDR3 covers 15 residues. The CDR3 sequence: CSVEGGLAGNYEQYF. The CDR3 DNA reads TGCAGCGTTGAGGGCGGACTAGCGGGAAACTACGAGCAGTACTTC.

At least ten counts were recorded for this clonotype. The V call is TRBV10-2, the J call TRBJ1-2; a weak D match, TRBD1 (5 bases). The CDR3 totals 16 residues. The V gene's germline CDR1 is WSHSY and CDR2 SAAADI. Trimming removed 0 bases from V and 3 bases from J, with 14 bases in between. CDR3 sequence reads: CASSESWDSKHYGYTF. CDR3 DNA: TGCGCCAGCAGTGAGTCCTGGGACTCTAAACACTATGGCTACACCTTC.

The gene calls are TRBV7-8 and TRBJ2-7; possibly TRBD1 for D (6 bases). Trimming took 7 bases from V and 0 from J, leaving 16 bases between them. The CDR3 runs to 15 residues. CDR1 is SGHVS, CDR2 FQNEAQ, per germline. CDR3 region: CASNRVGYGSYEQYF. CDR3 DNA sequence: TGTGCCAGCAACAGGGTCGGTTATGGCTCCTACGAGCAGTACTTC.

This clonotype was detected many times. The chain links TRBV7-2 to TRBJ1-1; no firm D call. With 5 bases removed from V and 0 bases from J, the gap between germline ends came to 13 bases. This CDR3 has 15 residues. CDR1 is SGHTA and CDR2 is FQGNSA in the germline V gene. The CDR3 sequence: CASSHAEYLNTEAFF. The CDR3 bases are TGTGCCAGCAGCCACGCCGAGTACTTGAACACTGAAGCTTTCTTT.

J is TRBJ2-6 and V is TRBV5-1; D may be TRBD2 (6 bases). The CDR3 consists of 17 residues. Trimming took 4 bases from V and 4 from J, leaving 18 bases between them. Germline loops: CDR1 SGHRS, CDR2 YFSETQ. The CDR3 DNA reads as TGCGCCAGCAGCCCGGGAGTGGGTTTTGAGGGGGCCAACGTCCTGACTTTC. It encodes CASSPGVGFEGANVLTF. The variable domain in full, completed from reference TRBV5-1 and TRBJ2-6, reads KAGVTQTPRYLIKTRGQQVTLSCSPISGHRSVSWYQQTPGQGLQFLFEYFSETQRNKGNFPGRFSGRQFSNSRSEMNVSTLELGDSALYLCASSPGVGFEGANVLTFGAGSRLTVL.

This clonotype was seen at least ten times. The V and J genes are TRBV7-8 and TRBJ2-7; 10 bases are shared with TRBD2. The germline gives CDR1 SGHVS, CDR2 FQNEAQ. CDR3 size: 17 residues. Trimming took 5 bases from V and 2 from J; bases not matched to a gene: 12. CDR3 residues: CASSPGSSGSLTYEQYF. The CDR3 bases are TGTGCCAGCAGCCCAGGGTCTAGCGGGAGTTTGACCTACGAGCAGTACTTC.

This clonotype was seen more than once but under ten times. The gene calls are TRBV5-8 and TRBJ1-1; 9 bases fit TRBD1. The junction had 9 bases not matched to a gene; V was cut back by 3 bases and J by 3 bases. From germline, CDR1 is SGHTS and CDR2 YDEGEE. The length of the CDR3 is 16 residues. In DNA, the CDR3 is TGTGCCAGCAGCTCCATCAACAGGGGGCTGGACACTGAAGCTTTCTTT. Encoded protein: CASSSINRGLDTEAFF.

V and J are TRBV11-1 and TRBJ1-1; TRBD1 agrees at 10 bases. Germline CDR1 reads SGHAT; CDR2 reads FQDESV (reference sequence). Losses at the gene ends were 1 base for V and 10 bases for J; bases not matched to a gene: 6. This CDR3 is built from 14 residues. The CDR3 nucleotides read TGTGCCAGCAGCTTAGAAGCGTGGACAGGGGGAGCTTTCTTT. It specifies CASSLEAWTGGAFF.

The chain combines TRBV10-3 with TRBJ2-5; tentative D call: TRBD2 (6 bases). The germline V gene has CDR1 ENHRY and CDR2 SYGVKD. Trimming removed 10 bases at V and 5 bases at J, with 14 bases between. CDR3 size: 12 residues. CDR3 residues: CATRAGWETQYF. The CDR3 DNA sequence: TGTGCCACCCGTGCGGGGTGGGAGACCCAGTACTTC.